These T cell receptor beta chains were read from a single sample in a study of human T cells and chemical hapten exposure. In TCRdb, the reads were re-called with MiXCR into one record per CDR3 protein. This sample carries about 120,000 distinct CDR3 sequences, 8.5% to 9% of them seen once, and the ten largest clones take roughly 1.5%. Sequenced input: whole blood. All receptors come from a human donor in good health. Some clones in this sample may be carry-over from other donors' samples. Both conserved end residues are part of each CDR3. D genes are given only for firm matches. Not every row has a clone size; where given, it reads once, few, many or a size class.

J gene: TRBJ1-4; clone size: NA; V gene: TRBV6-6; D gene: TRBD1; CDR3 protein: CASSQDRVGEKLFF; CDR3 DNA: TGTGCCAGCAGTCAGGACAGGGTCGGGGAAAAACTGTTTTTT
J gene: TRBJ2-3; clone size: NA; V gene: TRBV7-2; D gene: TRBD2; CDR3 protein: CASSAGLAGGRTDTQYF; CDR3 DNA: TGTGCCAGCAGCGCGGGACTAGCGGGGGGCCGTACAGATACGCAGTATTTT
J gene: TRBJ2-3; clone size: few; V gene: TRBV12-3/TRBV12-4; D gene: NA; CDR3 protein: CASSLAGELTDTQYF; CDR3 DNA: TGTGCCAGCAGTTTAGCGGGAGAACTAACAGATACGCAGTATTTT
J gene: TRBJ2-1; clone size: NA; V gene: TRBV7-9; D gene: TRBD2; CDR3 protein: CASSLTTSGSNEQFF; CDR3 DNA: TGTGCCAGCAGCTTGACGACTAGCGGGAGCAATGAGCAGTTCTTC
J gene: TRBJ2-1; clone size: few; V gene: TRBV18; D gene: NA; CDR3 protein: CASSPPGHNEQFF; CDR3 DNA: TGTGCCAGCTCACCACCCGGCCACAATGAGCAGTTCTTC
J gene: TRBJ2-3; clone size: many; V gene: TRBV10-3; D gene: TRBD2; CDR3 protein: CAILPPGTRGPTDTQYF; CDR3 DNA: TGTGCCATCCTCCCCCCCGGGACTAGGGGCCCCACAGATACGCAGTATTTT
J gene: TRBJ2-3; clone size: few; V gene: TRBV12-3/TRBV12-4; D gene: NA; CDR3 protein: CASSSASSTDTQYF; CDR3 DNA: TGTGCCAGCAGTTCGGCGTCTAGCACAGATACGCAGTATTTT
J gene: TRBJ1-4; clone size: few; V gene: TRBV6-6; D gene: NA; CDR3 protein: CASLPQRRLYEKLFF; CDR3 DNA: TGTGCCAGCCTTCCTCAGCGCAGGTTATATGAAAAACTGTTTTTT
J gene: TRBJ1-6; clone size: many; V gene: TRBV7-2; D gene: NA; CDR3 protein: CASSSGPNNSPLHF; CDR3 DNA: TGTGCCAGCAGCTCCGGGCCCAATAATTCACCCCTCCACTTT
J gene: TRBJ1-2; clone size: NA; V gene: TRBV9; D gene: NA; CDR3 protein: CASSVNLDELTNYGYTF; CDR3 DNA: TGTGCCAGCAGCGTAAATTTGGACGAATTGACTAACTATGGCTACACCTTC
J gene: TRBJ2-5; clone size: few; V gene: TRBV7-2; D gene: NA; CDR3 protein: CASSLVIHQETQYF; CDR3 DNA: TGTGCCAGCAGCTTAGTAATCCACCAAGAGACCCAGTACTTC
J gene: TRBJ2-5; clone size: many; V gene: TRBV5-1; D gene: TRBD2; CDR3 protein: CASKYAGGPIRETQYF; CDR3 DNA: TGCGCCAGCAAGTACGCGGGAGGGCCAATCCGGGAGACCCAGTACTTC
J gene: TRBJ1-1; clone size: few; V gene: TRBV12-3/TRBV12-4; D gene: NA; CDR3 protein: CASTKRGDPSGDTEAFF; CDR3 DNA: TGTGCCAGCACCAAACGGGGGGACCCAAGCGGCGACACTGAAGCTTTCTTT
J gene: TRBJ2-2; clone size: few; V gene: TRBV3-1; D gene: NA; CDR3 protein: CASSPFRGSNTGELFF; CDR3 DNA: TGTGCCAGCAGCCCTTTTCGCGGGTCGAACACCGGGGAGCTGTTTTTT
J gene: TRBJ2-3; clone size: few; V gene: TRBV20-1; D gene: NA; CDR3 protein: CSARPSRTDTDTQYF; CDR3 DNA: TGCAGTGCTAGGCCAAGCCGGACCGACACAGATACGCAGTATTTT
J gene: TRBJ2-1; clone size: many; V gene: TRBV7-2; D gene: TRBD1; CDR3 protein: CASSVSRGLSLRGEQFF; CDR3 DNA: TGTGCCAGCAGTGTTAGTAGGGGGCTAAGCCTACGGGGTGAGCAGTTCTTC
J gene: TRBJ1-1; clone size: many; V gene: TRBV29-1; D gene: NA; CDR3 protein: CSVGQGAEAFF; CDR3 DNA: TGCAGCGTTGGGCAGGGCGCTGAAGCTTTCTTT
J gene: TRBJ1-1; clone size: many; V gene: TRBV6-2/TRBV6-3; D gene: NA; CDR3 protein: CASSYAGNTEAFF; CDR3 DNA: TGTGCCAGCAGTTACGCTGGGAACACTGAAGCTTTCTTT
J gene: TRBJ2-7; clone size: NA; V gene: TRBV13; D gene: TRBD2; CDR3 protein: CASSLRRGEGYEQYF; CDR3 DNA: TGTGCCAGCAGCTTACGGCGGGGGGAAGGATACGAGCAGTACTTC
J gene: TRBJ1-1; clone size: NA; V gene: TRBV20-1; D gene: NA; CDR3 protein: CSATGRLGEGKAFF; CDR3 DNA: TGCAGTGCTACGGGCCGCTTGGGGGAGGGGAAAGCTTTCTTT
J gene: TRBJ1-5; clone size: NA; V gene: TRBV19; D gene: NA; CDR3 protein: CASSIAGYNQPQHF; CDR3 DNA: TGTGCCAGTAGTATAGCGGGTTACAATCAGCCCCAGCATTTT
J gene: TRBJ1-1; clone size: many; V gene: TRBV7-2; D gene: NA; CDR3 protein: CASSLHPASNTEAFF; CDR3 DNA: TGTGCCAGCAGCTTACATCCAGCTTCGAACACTGAAGCTTTCTTT
J gene: TRBJ2-2; clone size: many; V gene: TRBV5-1; D gene: NA; CDR3 protein: CASSLRGQVTGELFF; CDR3 DNA: TGCGCCAGCAGCTTGAGGGGCCAAGTAACCGGGGAGCTGTTTTTT
J gene: TRBJ1-2; clone size: few; V gene: TRBV6-1; D gene: NA; CDR3 protein: CASSDLQGFHGYTF; CDR3 DNA: TGTGCCAGCAGTGATCTGCAGGGTTTCCATGGCTACACCTTC
J gene: TRBJ2-7; clone size: NA; V gene: TRBV7-9; D gene: NA; CDR3 protein: CASSFRDGTEQYF; CDR3 DNA: TGTGCCAGCAGCTTCCGGGACGGAACTGAGCAGTACTTC
J gene: TRBJ2-1; clone size: few; V gene: TRBV30; D gene: TRBD2; CDR3 protein: CALGASGNNEQFF; CDR3 DNA: TGTGCCCTAGGGGCTAGCGGAAACAATGAGCAGTTCTTC
J gene: TRBJ2-3; clone size: few; V gene: TRBV7-8; D gene: NA; CDR3 protein: CASSLARVFRPSTDTQYF; CDR3 DNA: TGTGCCAGCAGCTTAGCGAGGGTTTTTCGACCTAGCACAGATACGCAGTATTTT
J gene: TRBJ2-7; clone size: few; V gene: TRBV29-1; D gene: TRBD1; CDR3 protein: CSVTTVDRAFNEQYF; CDR3 DNA: TGCAGCGTTACTACCGTCGACAGGGCGTTCAACGAGCAGTACTTC
J gene: TRBJ2-2; clone size: few; V gene: TRBV6-5; D gene: NA; CDR3 protein: CASSYSALTGELFF; CDR3 DNA: TGTGCCAGCAGTTACTCGGCACTCACCGGGGAGCTGTTTTTT
J gene: TRBJ2-5; clone size: once; V gene: TRBV18; D gene: NA; CDR3 protein: CASSPPVEETQYF; CDR3 DNA: TGTGCCAGCTCACCACCGGTCGAAGAGACCCAGTACTTC
J gene: TRBJ1-6; clone size: many; V gene: TRBV20-1; D gene: NA; CDR3 protein: CSAREDLRGANSPLHF; CDR3 DNA: TGCAGTGCTAGAGAGGACCTCCGTGGGGCTAATTCACCCCTCCACTTT
J gene: TRBJ1-1; clone size: NA; V gene: TRBV12-3/TRBV12-4; D gene: NA; CDR3 protein: CASTHSEMNTEAFF; CDR3 DNA: TGTGCCAGCACCCACTCAGAAATGAACACTGAAGCTTTCTTT
J gene: TRBJ2-7; clone size: NA; V gene: TRBV30; D gene: NA; CDR3 protein: CAWNRGLPYEQYF; CDR3 DNA: TGTGCCTGGAACCGGGGGCTTCCCTACGAGCAGTACTTC
J gene: TRBJ2-3; clone size: NA; V gene: TRBV12-3/TRBV12-4; D gene: NA; CDR3 protein: CASSLRGTPKDTQYF; CDR3 DNA: TGTGCCAGCAGTTTAAGAGGGACTCCAAAAGATACGCAGTATTTT
J gene: TRBJ2-7; clone size: NA; V gene: TRBV27; D gene: TRBD2; CDR3 protein: CASALLAGVGEQYF; CDR3 DNA: TGTGCCAGCGCCCTCCTAGCGGGAGTAGGCGAGCAGTACTTC
J gene: TRBJ2-1; clone size: many; V gene: TRBV13; D gene: TRBD2; CDR3 protein: CASSLASGSRDNEQFF; CDR3 DNA: TGTGCCAGCAGCTTAGCTAGCGGGAGTCGAGACAATGAGCAGTTCTTC